This T cell receptor (beta chain) derives from a study of T cells in tuberculosis. About the research overall: Sequenced TCRs come from CD1B-GMM tetramer-binding T cells.

Thawed, overnight-rested PBMC were stained with GMM-loaded CD1B tetramer, viability dye and anti-CD3, then sorted. CD1B tetramers were loaded with Rhodococcus equi-derived C32 glucose monomycolate. Tetramer-sorted PBMC had been CD14 monocyte-depleted before freezing. Germline V lookup: CDR1 SGHTA, CDR2 FQGNSA. There are 13 residues in the CDR3. The J segment lost 6 bases and the V segment lost 4 bases, leaving 5 bases of the junction unmatched. Sequencing used immunoSEQ multiplex PCR; TCRdb keeps in-frame clones, though not all of them. The sample lists 55,000 to 70,000 clones; 80% to 85% were seen once.

The chain couples TRBV7-2 to TRBJ2-7, with 8 bases identical to TRBD2. The sequenced sample consisted of CD1b-GMM tetramer-negative cells sorted from PBMCs. The sequence came from an adult woman with latent tuberculosis. In DNA, the CDR3 is TGTGCCAGCAGCTCCCCCGGGGGGGGCGAGCAGTACTTC. It codes for CASSSPGGGEQYF.